These 15 T cell receptor beta chains were all obtained from the same sample, sequenced in a study of cytomegalovirus exposure and HLA in healthy donors. Primers included in the PCR were 60 Vbeta and 13 Jbeta primers. Clones were read by immunoSEQ multiplex PCR, and TCRdb kept only the in-frame ones, dropping some. The repertoire has about 150,000 clones, less than 9.5% of them found once; the top ten carry around 1.9%. The sequenced sample consisted of PBMCs. These receptors came from a male donor in good health and CMV-seronegative.

This clone was seen more than once but under ten times. The chain couples TRBV11-2 to TRBJ1-2; TRBD1 agrees at 10 bases. The CDR3 length is 16 residues. The ends lost 1 base at V and 6 bases at J; junction bases unmatched: 8. The germline gives CDR1 SGHAT, CDR2 FQNNGV. The CDR3 protein is CASSLAPGQGRDGYTF. Here the CDR3 DNA reads TGTGCCAGCAGCTTAGCTCCGGGACAGGGGAGGGATGGCTACACCTTC.

The sample holds a few counts of this clone. The chain combines TRBV2 with TRBJ1-4; possible D gene TRBD1, 5 bases. V was shortened by 7 bases and J by 8 bases, with 20 bases between the two germline ends. Germline V gives CDR1 SNHLY, CDR2 FYNNEI. The CDR3 is 15 amino acids. The CDR3 DNA sequence: TGTGCCAGCAAGGACTTCGGGGGTGGATCGGAAAAACTGTTTTTT. It yields the protein CASKDFGGGSEKLFF.

This clone was picked up a small number of times. This chain uses TRBV12-5 with TRBJ2-5, with D tentatively TRBD1 (7 bases). The V gene's germline CDR1 is LGHNT and CDR2 FRNRAP. This CDR3 has 13 amino acids. V was shortened by 1 base and J by 7 bases, with 10 bases between the two germline ends. CDR3 in amino acids: CASGLGQGGTQYF. CDR3 DNA sequence: TGTGCTAGTGGTTTGGGACAGGGAGGGACCCAGTACTTC. The full variable domain, completed using reference TRBV12-5 and TRBJ2-5, is DARVTQTPRHKVTEMGQEVTMRCQPILGHNTVFWYRQTMMQGLELLAYFRNRAPLDDSGMPKDRFSAEMPDATLATLKIQPSEPRDSAVYFCASGLGQGGTQYFGPGTRLLVL.

This chain connects TRBV6-6 to TRBJ1-5; D is possibly TRBD1 (5 bases). CDR1 is MNHNY, CDR2 SVGAGI, per germline (reference sequence). This CDR3 is built from 12 residues. Trimming left V 8 bases short and J 5 bases short, with 10 bases between. The CDR3: CASRWGDQPQHF. In DNA form, the CDR3 reads TGTGCCAGCCGGTGGGGCGATCAGCCCCAGCATTTT.

CDR3 in amino acids: CASSWRTGTGQPQHF. For the CDR3, the DNA is TGTGCCAGCAGCTGGAGGACAGGGACAGGGCAGCCCCAGCATTTT. J is TRBJ1-5 and V is TRBV28, with 9 bases matching TRBD1. This CDR3 has 15 residues. The trim removed 6 bases at V and 7 bases at J, leaving 10 bases unmatched. Germline V CDR1 and CDR2: MDHEN, SYDVKM. Variable domain in full (rest from reference TRBV28 and TRBJ1-5): DVKVTQSSRYLVKRTGEKVFLECVQDMDHENMFWYRQDPGLGLRLIYFSYDVKMKEKGDIPEGYSVSREKKERFSLILESASTNQTSMYLCASSWRTGTGQPQHFGDGTRLSIL.

A few counts support this clone. V and J are TRBV2 and TRBJ1-4; the match to TRBD1 covers 8 bases. The CDR3 runs to 13 residues. Germline lookup yields CDR1 SNHLY and CDR2 FYNNEI. J gave up 7 bases and V 7 bases, and 5 bases lay outside the gene matches. The CDR3 sequence is CASTGQGREKLFF. The CDR3 nucleotides are TGTGCCAGCACTGGACAGGGACGTGAAAAACTGTTTTTT.

Written as DNA, the CDR3 is TGTGCCAGCAACAGGGACCAAGATCTTGAAGCTTTCTTT. The encoded protein is CASNRDQDLEAFF. The V gene is TRBV2, the J gene TRBJ1-1; D may be TRBD1 (6 bases). Germline CDR1 reads SNHLY; CDR2 reads FYNNEI. Trimming took off 7 bases at V and 7 bases at J, with 16 bases between the two ends. CDR3 length: 13 residues.

This clone was picked up a small number of times. This sequence joins TRBV27 and TRBJ2-5; perhaps TRBD1 as D (5 bases). The CDR3 covers 14 residues. Looked up from germline, CDR1 is MNHEY and CDR2 is SMNVEV (reference sequence). Trimming removed 7 bases at V and 0 bases at J, with 12 bases between. The CDR3 sequence is CASTTGHNQETQYF. In DNA, the CDR3 is TGTGCCAGCACCACTGGACACAACCAAGAGACCCAGTACTTC.

V gene TRBV6-1 combines with J gene TRBJ1-1; D is possibly TRBD1 (5 bases). V lost 8 bases, J lost 2 bases, and 12 bases lay in between. This CDR3 contains 13 residues. Germline-derived CDR1 and CDR2 are MNHNS and SASEGT. CDR3 coding DNA: TGTGCCAGCGGCTCGACAGCCAACACTGAAGCTTTCTTT. It encodes CASGSTANTEAFF.

Only a few counts were recorded for this clone. This chain links TRBV6-1 with TRBJ2-1; 9 nucleotides agree with TRBD1. Losses at the gene ends were 2 bases for V and 8 bases for J; bases not matched to a gene: 19. CDR1 is MNHNS, CDR2 SASEGT, per germline. CDR3 length: 19 amino acids. CDR3 loop: CASSEKVLSLGQGTHEQFF. CDR3 in DNA: TGTGCCAGCAGTGAAAAGGTGTTGTCTTTGGGACAGGGCACCCATGAGCAGTTCTTC.

The CDR3 DNA reads TGTGCCAGCAGCCTAACGCTAGCTAGCGGGATTGAGGTCACTAACGAGCAGTACTTC. This translates into CASSLTLASGIEVTNEQYF. The chain has TRBV7-9 and TRBJ2-7, with 9 bases that match TRBD2. V shed 5 bases and J 5 bases; nucleotides not matched to a gene: 22. Looked up from germline, CDR1 is SEHNR and CDR2 is FQNEAQ (reference sequence). CDR3 size: 19 residues.

This clone was seen only a few times. The chain joins TRBV6-4 to TRBJ1-5, with D tentatively TRBD1 (6 bases). Germline V gene data show CDR1 as MRHNA and CDR2 as SNTAGT. There are 17 residues in the CDR3. Trimming shortened V by 7 bases and J by 0 bases, and 19 bases separated the two germline ends. The CDR3 coding sequence is TGTGCCAGCATTACGACAGGCTCGGCCGATAGCAATCAGCCCCAGCATTTT. Translation: CASITTGSADSNQPQHF.

Comments on this clone: This CDR3 is missing its conserved last phenylalanine or tryptophan, likely due to a read error. V gene TRBV7-8 combines with J gene TRBJ1-5, with TRBD1 identical over 8 bases. Per germline, CDR1 SGHVS and CDR2 FQNEAQ. With 5 bases clipped from V and 0 bases from J, the junction kept 9 bases outside the gene matches. The CDR3 extends over 17 amino acids. CDR3: CASSLRDRGYSNQPQHL. As DNA, the CDR3 is TGTGCCAGCAGCCTCCGAGACAGGGGATATAGCAATCAGCCCCAGCATTTG.

This chain connects TRBV7-8 to TRBJ2-1; TRBD2 agrees at 12 bases. V lost 4 bases, J lost 4 bases, and 2 bases stayed unmatched. The CDR3 sequence is 15 residues long. Germline V gene lookup returns CDR1 SGHVS and CDR2 FQNEAQ. CDR3 in DNA: TGTGCCAGCAGCTCGACTAGCGGGGGATACAATGAGCAGTTCTTC. Amino acids: CASSSTSGGYNEQFF.

This clone was counted only a few times. The rearrangement joins TRBV6-5 to TRBJ1-2, with 7 bases identical to TRBD1. In germline, CDR1 is MNHEY, CDR2 SVGAGI. V lost 6 bases and J lost 7; bases outside the gene matches: 11. This CDR3 contains 14 residues. CDR3 sequence (DNA): TGTGCCAGCAGATTAAGGACAGGTCTGGGTGGCTACACCTTC. It translates to CASRLRTGLGGYTF.